This T cell receptor (beta chain) was sequenced during a study of blood T cells in healthy people across ages. General study results and limits: Aged donors had fewer naive CD4+ cells and lower diversity than long-lived donors.

It was with a sample-barcoded 5' primer and a J-beta primer mix that a second PCR of roughly 7 to 12 cycles was run. TCRdb analysed the 5' RACE reads with MiXCR anew, one entry per CDR3 protein. The data hold 1,500,000 or so distinct CDR3 sequences, with 35% to 45% observed a single time. Turning to this clonotype: Its antigen remains unknown.

This clonotype originated in a woman under 30 in good health. Sequenced sample: blood.

The DNA of the CDR3 is TGTGCCACGCTTGGGGGCGGTCACAATGTCCAGTTCTTC. It encodes CATLGGGHNVQFF. The J gene is TRBJ2-1, the V gene TRBV18, with a tentative D call TRBD1 (6 bases). Trimming took 10 bases from V and 13 from J, leaving 23 bases between them. Germline assignment: CDR1 KGHSH and CDR2 LQKENI. The CDR3 runs to 13 residues.